These 20 T cell receptor beta chains were all obtained from the same sample, sequenced in a study of shared T cell receptors in the human thymus. Assay used: immunoSEQ multiplex PCR; TCRdb lists only in-frame clones, some missing. The data hold about 660,000 clones, with approximately 90% observed a single time. A further study also used this sample, focusing on human thymus T cells.

The sequencing input was thymocytes. These receptors were taken from a boy under three years old with a congenital heart defect.

The rearrangement uses TRBV6-5 and TRBJ2-1; 9 bases fit TRBD1. Per the germline V gene, CDR1 is MNHEY and CDR2 is SVGAGI. The CDR3 totals 16 residues. Losses at the gene ends were 4 bases for V and 0 bases for J; bases not matched to a gene: 4. CDR3 region: CASSSQTGGSYNEQFF. CDR3 sequence (DNA): TGTGCCAGCAGTTCCCAGACAGGGGGCTCCTACAATGAGCAGTTCTTC.

V usage is TRBV27 and J usage is TRBJ2-6; D is unclear. Germline-derived CDR1 and CDR2 are MNHEY and SMNVEV (reference sequence). Trimming took off 5 bases at V and 2 bases at J, with 19 bases between the two ends. The CDR3 runs to 18 residues. CDR3 coding DNA: TGTGCCAGCAGTCCCCGCACAGCAGAACCACCTGGGGCCAACGTCCTGACTTTC. This gives the protein CASSPRTAEPPGANVLTF.

The chain couples TRBV28 to TRBJ1-2, with 7 bases that match TRBD1. Germline CDR1 MDHEN, CDR2 SYDVKM. J lost 5 bases, V lost 10 bases, and 10 bases had no gene match. CDR3 size: 13 residues. The CDR3, as DNA: TGTGCCACCGACGGCAGGGGGAGGTATGGCTACACCTTC. Translated: CATDGRGRYGYTF.

V is TRBV7-3 and J is TRBJ2-2; TRBD1 aligns across 9 bases. The CDR3 runs to 17 residues. With 2 bases clipped from V and 7 bases from J, the junction kept 11 bases outside the gene matches. CDR1 and CDR2 (germline): SGHTA, FQGTGA. CDR3 bases: TGTGCCAGCAGCTTATTGGACAGGGGAGGGGGATACGGGGAGCTGTTTTTT. As protein: CASSLLDRGGGYGELFF.

J is TRBJ2-7 and V is TRBV6-1, with D possibly being TRBD1 (5 bases). The V gene's germline CDR1 is MNHNS and CDR2 SASEGT. The CDR3 extends over 12 amino acids. Trimming stripped 4 bases from V and 7 bases from J, with 11 bases between. The CDR3 here is CASSVRGREQYF. The CDR3 coding sequence is TGTGCCAGCAGTGTTAGGGGCAGGGAGCAGTACTTC.

This chain connects TRBV7-8 to TRBJ1-5, with a tentative D call TRBD1 (6 bases). CDR3 length: 18 amino acids. Germline V lookup: CDR1 SGHVS, CDR2 FQNEAQ. Trimming stripped 4 bases from V and 0 bases from J, with 19 bases between. The DNA for the CDR3 is TGTGCCAGCAGCTCCGACCCGCTGGGGGGGGCTAGCAATCAGCCCCAGCATTTT. Translation gives CASSSDPLGGASNQPQHF. The whole variable domain, remainder taken from reference TRBV7-8 and TRBJ1-5, is GAGVSQSPRYKVAKRGQDVALRCDPISGHVSLFWYQQALGQGPEFLTYFQNEAQLDKSGLPSDRFFAERPEGSVSTLKIQRTQQEDSAVYLCASSSDPLGGASNQPQHFGDGTRLSIL.

This rearrangement joins TRBV5-1 to TRBJ2-3; maybe TRBD2 (6 bases). Trimming removed 4 bases from V and 0 bases from J, with 21 bases in between. This CDR3 has 18 amino acids. Germline V CDR1 and CDR2: SGHRS, YFSETQ. Written as DNA, the CDR3 is TGCGCCAGCAGCCTGAATCCAGCAGCGGGCTATAGCACAGATACGCAGTATTTT. Translating it yields CASSLNPAAGYSTDTQYF.

This chain connects TRBV27 to TRBJ2-2; unclear D gene. The CDR3 sequence is 11 residues long. V lost 7 bases and J lost 4, with 4 bases in between. The V gene's germline CDR1 is MNHEY and CDR2 SMNVEV (reference sequence). The CDR3 nucleotides read TGTGCCAGCATCTGCACCGGGGAGCTGTTTTTT. Amino acids: CASICTGELFF.

CDR3 protein: CASSPLAGLKVYEQYF. The CDR3 DNA follows: TGTGCCAGCAGCCCCCTAGCGGGCCTCAAAGTCTACGAGCAGTACTTC. V and J are TRBV7-2 and TRBJ2-7; 8 bases match TRBD2. With V trimmed by 5 bases and J by 3 bases, 12 bases remained unmatched. This CDR3 region has 16 residues. Germline-derived CDR1 and CDR2 are SGHTA and FQGNSA. Full variable domain (rest looked up from reference TRBV7-2 and TRBJ2-7): GAGVSQSPSNKVTEKGKDVELRCDPISGHTALYWYRQSLGQGLEFLIYFQGNSAPDKSGLPSDRFSAERTGGSVSTLTIQRTQQEDSAVYLCASSPLAGLKVYEQYFGPGTRLTVT.

The chain couples TRBV9 to TRBJ1-1; D possibly corresponds to TRBD1 (6 bases). The V gene's germline CDR1 is SGDLS and CDR2 YYNGEE. The CDR3 loop spans 17 amino acids. Trimming took off 3 bases at V and 2 bases at J, with 20 bases between the two ends. The CDR3 sequence: CASSGRPLGHLNTEAFF. In nucleotides, the CDR3 is TGTGCCAGCAGCGGACGGCCGCTGGGACACCTTAACACTGAAGCTTTCTTT.

The gene calls are TRBV9 and TRBJ2-1; D might be TRBD2 (5 bases). Trimming removed 1 base at V and 0 bases at J, with 11 bases between. Germline V gene lookup returns CDR1 SGDLS and CDR2 YYNGEE. This CDR3 contains 16 residues. CDR3 DNA sequence: TGTGCCAGCAGCGTACTAGCAGGAAGCTCCTACAATGAGCAGTTCTTC. Amino acid sequence: CASSVLAGSSYNEQFF.

This sequence joins TRBV28 and TRBJ2-1; 14 bases are shared with TRBD2. The CDR3 runs to 15 residues. Germline V gene sequence: CDR1 MDHEN, CDR2 SYDVKM. The ends lost 2 bases at V and 7 bases at J; junction bases unmatched: 1. CDR3 sequence: CASSLGTSGRNEQFF. The CDR3 coding sequence is TGTGCCAGCAGTTTAGGGACTAGCGGGAGAAATGAGCAGTTCTTC.

Here the CDR3 DNA reads TGCAGCGTTGAGTCTGCGGCAGGGGCGTACCAAGAGACCCAGTACTTC. Encoded protein: CSVESAAGAYQETQYF. The chain employs TRBV29-1 and TRBJ2-5, with D tentatively TRBD1 (6 bases). The CDR3 has 16 residues. Trimming took 3 bases from V and 0 from J, leaving 17 bases between them. Per germline, CDR1 SQVTM and CDR2 ANQGSEA.

V gene TRBV23-1 combines with J gene TRBJ2-7; D may be TRBD2 (5 bases). TRBV23-1 is classed as an ORF, of uncertain function. This CDR3 has 15 residues. Trimming removed 0 bases at V and 7 bases at J, with 16 bases between. The CDR3 DNA reads as TGCGCCAGCAGTCAATCTGGCGGGTCCCGCTGGGAGCAGTACTTC. It is translated as CASSQSGGSRWEQYF.

The chain is built from TRBV4-1 and TRBJ2-3; D is undetermined. The CDR3 has 12 amino acids. The V gene lost 0 bases and the J gene lost 7 bases, with 5 bases spanning the gap. Germline V lookup: CDR1 MGHRA, CDR2 YSYEKL. The CDR3 loop reads CASSQDMYTQYF. The CDR3 DNA sequence: TGCGCCAGCAGCCAAGATATGTATACGCAGTATTTT.

The chain uses TRBV19 and TRBJ2-1; D is perhaps TRBD2 (6 bases). Germline CDR1 and CDR2: LNHDA and SQIVND (reference sequence). The CDR3 consists of 14 residues. With 4 bases removed from V and 4 bases from J, the gap between germline ends came to 11 bases. The CDR3 region is CASSRGTSYNEQFF. In nucleotides, the CDR3 is TGTGCCAGTAGTAGGGGGACTTCGTACAATGAGCAGTTCTTC.

V is TRBV5-1 and J is TRBJ1-2; 9 bases match TRBD1. Losses at the gene ends were 0 bases for V and 1 base for J; bases not matched to a gene: 10. The germline V gene encodes CDR1 SGHRS and CDR2 YFSETQ. The CDR3 covers 18 residues. The CDR3 region is CASSLAGTGYTLNYGYTF. The DNA for the CDR3 is TGCGCCAGCAGCTTGGCAGGGACAGGGTATACGCTTAACTATGGCTACACCTTC.

V usage is TRBV18 and J usage is TRBJ2-1; 9 bases align to TRBD1. The trim removed 2 bases at V and 2 bases at J, leaving 4 bases unmatched. The germline V gene encodes CDR1 KGHSH and CDR2 LQKENI. The CDR3 spans 16 residues. CDR3 DNA sequence: TGTGCCAGCTCACCAAGGGACAGGGAAACCTACAATGAGCAGTTCTTC. Translated, it gives CASSPRDRETYNEQFF. Using reference TRBV18 and TRBJ2-1 for the parts outside the CDR3, the full variable domain is NAGVMQNPRHLVRRRGQEARLRCSPMKGHSHVYWYRQLPEEGLKFMVYLQKENIIDESGMPKERFSAEFPKEGPSILRIQQVVRGDSAAYFCASSPRDRETYNEQFFGPGTRLTVL.

The chain couples TRBV20-1 to TRBJ2-1; 9 nucleotides line up with TRBD1. The CDR3 runs 11 residues. The germline V gene encodes CDR1 DFQATT and CDR2 SNEGSKA (reference sequence). V shed 2 bases, J shed 16 bases, and the junction held 6 bases outside the gene matches. The CDR3 is CSARSGTGCFF. DNA for the CDR3: TGCAGTGCTAGATCCGGGACAGGGTGCTTCTTC.

This clone was seen once. The rearrangement uses TRBV4-2 and TRBJ2-5; 7 bases map to TRBD2. With V trimmed by 1 base and J by 3 bases, 2 bases remained unmatched. Germline-derived CDR1 and CDR2 are LGHNA and YNFKEQ. This CDR3 is 14 amino acids long. DNA for the CDR3: TGTGCCAGCAGCCAAGGCGGGAGCGAAGAGACCCAGTACTTC. Translation gives CASSQGGSEETQYF.